This entry features one T cell receptor beta chain sequence. It lacks a known antigen. Base qualities are missing; no much larger clone stands one base away. These data belong to a study of PD-1 blockade in classical Hodgkin lymphoma (dated by TCRdb to 2020 to 2022). About the full investigation: Nivolumab dosing was 3 mg/kg intravenously every 2 weeks, continuing until either disease progression or unacceptable toxicity. The study used CyTOF and TCR beta sequencing to define a peripheral blood immune signature of response to PD-1 blockade in classical Hodgkin lymphoma.

Genomic DNA was extracted with the Qiagen DNeasy kit from unsorted PBMCs and from negatively selected CD4+ and CD8+ fractions. Amplification of TCR beta CDR3 regions was done by immunoSEQ multiplex PCR with primers that anneal to V and J segments. A synthetic immune receptor repertoire was used to minimize amplification bias, and any remaining bias was removed computationally after sequencing. Turning to the authors' computational methods: Repertoire diversity was quantified as the Shannon entropy index using custom Python scripts. Unsorted, CD4+ and CD8+ repertoires were analyzed separately, except for combined analyses in which CD4+ and CD8+ sequences were merged in silico. Clonal expansion was defined as a frequency increase of at least 2-fold after treatment compared with C1D1, and clones undetected at baseline were assigned a pseudocount of 0.5. Clones with 0 or 1 copy at C1D1 were defined as singleton clones, while clones with 2 or more copies were defined as non-singleton clones. Clones expanded in unsorted samples were assigned a CD4+, CD8+ or unknown annotation through matching of protein sequences in sorted samples from the same patient. Wilcoxon tests on paired samples were used to test changes in diversity from C1D1 to C4D1. TCRdb took over this immuneACCESS table, retaining in-frame rearrangements with V and J assigned. Such tables are incomplete; in checked studies, under half of the missing clones stem from an unresolved V gene, and the remainder is unexplained. V, J and clone size are taken as reported in that table, and D and trimming were inferred from the DNA itself. The sample yields 5,000 to 7,500 clones; roughly nine tenths were counted once. Approximately 1.4% of the sample rests with the top ten.

CDR1 and CDR2, looked up from the germline V gene (reference sequence), are GTSNPN and SVGIG. From the cysteine up to the phenylalanine, the CDR3 has a length of 11 residues. The read is trimmed to its CDR3 DNA, 33 bases read in frame from base 1. V lost 3 bases and J lost 6 bases; the stretch between them is 6 bases long. The paper's findings and limits, for the study overall: Lower diversity was observed in patients in whom nivolumab was started less than 1 year after ASCT, and these patients were excluded from later analyses so that confounding by immune reconstitution would be avoided. Trial patients achieving complete response had baseline diversity similar to newly diagnosed patients, whereas partial responders and progressors had significantly lower diversity. CD4+ but not CD8+ TCR diversity rose significantly by C4D1 (p=0.0027 vs p=0.16), most apparent in complete responders (p=0.02). The study covered only a single clinical trial cohort, and the causes of the repertoire differences, possibly disease activity or prior therapy, were still not defined. Baseline TCR diversity was reported to be lower in newly diagnosed patients than in healthy donors, and even lower in relapsed/refractory patients.

The time point label for this specimen denotes: cycle 4 day 1 (C4D1), after 6 weeks of nivolumab. All trial patients had relapsed after autologous stem cell transplantation, with cohorts A, B and C differing in prior brentuximab vedotin exposure. Using a Miltenyi CD4+ T cell isolation kit, CD4+ T cells were purified from thawed PBMCs through magnetic negative selection. A total of fewer than 65 patients with relapsed/refractory classical Hodgkin lymphoma made up the trial cohort, and each patient's best overall response was complete response, partial response or progressive disease. Single-agent nivolumab was administered to trial patients in the multi-cohort phase II CheckMate 205 trial. An independent review committee assessed best overall response by applying the 2007 International Working Group response criteria. PBMCs from the trial were collected at three points: immediately before nivolumab initiation (C1D1), and during therapy at cycle 2 day 1 and cycle 4 day 1. Peripheral blood was collected in 8 mL Vacutainer Cell Preparation Tubes, from which PBMCs were isolated by centrifugation and then cryopreserved. Purified CD4+ and CD8+ fractions were prepared only for cases in which an additional PBMC sample was available. Magnetically labelled cells were depleted on LS columns in a quadroMACS separator, and the flow-through was collected as the purified fraction.

The receptor comes from a human donor with classical Hodgkin lymphoma. Sequencing was performed on CD4+ T cells from blood, taken before the fourth cycle of nivolumab. This chain joins TRBV30 to TRBJ2-1; no D segment can be confidently identified. The DNA sequence follows: TGTGCCTGGAGACAGCGCAATGAGCAGTTCTTC. The translation is CAWRQRNEQFF.